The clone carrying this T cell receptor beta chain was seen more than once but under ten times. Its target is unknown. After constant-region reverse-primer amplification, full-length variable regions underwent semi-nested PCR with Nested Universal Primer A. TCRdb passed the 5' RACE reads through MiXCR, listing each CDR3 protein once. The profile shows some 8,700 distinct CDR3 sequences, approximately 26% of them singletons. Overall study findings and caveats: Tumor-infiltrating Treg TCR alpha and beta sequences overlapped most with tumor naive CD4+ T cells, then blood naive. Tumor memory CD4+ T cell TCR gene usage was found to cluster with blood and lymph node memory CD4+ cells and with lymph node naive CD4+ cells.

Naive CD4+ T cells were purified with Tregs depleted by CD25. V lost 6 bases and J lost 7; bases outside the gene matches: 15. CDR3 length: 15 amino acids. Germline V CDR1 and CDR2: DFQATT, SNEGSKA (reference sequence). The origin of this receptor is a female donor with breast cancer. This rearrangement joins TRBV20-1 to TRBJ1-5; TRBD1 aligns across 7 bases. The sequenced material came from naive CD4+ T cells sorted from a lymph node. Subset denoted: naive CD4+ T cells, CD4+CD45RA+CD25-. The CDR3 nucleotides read TGCAGTGCCTCCAAACAGGGGATTACACACCAGCCCCAGCATTTT. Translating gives CSASKQGITHQPQHF.